One and the same sample provided the 10 T cell receptor beta chains below, sequenced in a study of glioma-infiltrating T cells. TCR alpha and beta CDR3 regions were amplified from RNA using iRepertoire nested multiplex PCR. Each CDR3 protein is one row after TCRdb ran MiXCR on the multiplex PCR reads. Among 150,000 to 200,000 distinct CDR3 sequences, roughly 45% were seen once, and the ten largest hold under 6.5%. The sample comprised glioma tissue, nonneoplastic brain tissue, or PBMCs (not recorded which). These receptors all stem from a human donor with low-grade glioma or glioblastoma, undergoing nonglioma brain surgery, or in good health (not recorded which).

A remark on this clonotype: A much larger clone differs by one base, so this may be a read error. The chain has TRBV2 and TRBJ2-3; D might be TRBD1 or TRBD2, each matching 5 bases. CDR1 and CDR2 from the germline V gene are SNHLY and FYNNEI. The CDR3 consists of 14 residues. V gave up 2 bases and J gave up 3 bases, with 9 bases separating them. The CDR3 DNA reads as TGTGCCAGCAGTGAAACGGGGCAAACAGATACGCAGTATTTT. This sequence encodes CASSETGQTDTQYF.

This clonotype was observed a few times. The V call is TRBV12-3 or TRBV12-4, the J call TRBJ2-1; 8 bases align to TRBD1. The length of the CDR3 is 14 residues. V lost 7 bases and J lost 5; bases outside the gene matches: 7. The CDR3 loop reads CASNPGQVNNEQFF. DNA for the CDR3: TGTGCCAGCAATCCGGGACAGGTGAACAATGAGCAGTTCTTC.

Ten or more counts support this clonotype. This chain joins TRBV6-1 and TRBJ2-1, with 8 bases identical to TRBD2. Germline CDR1 and CDR2: MNHNS and SASEGT. There are 12 residues in the CDR3. Trimming at V came to 6 bases and at J to 8 bases, leaving 3 bases not matched to a gene. CDR3 in amino acids: CASRQLADEQFF. CDR3 nucleotides: TGTGCCAGCAGGCAACTAGCGGATGAGCAGTTCTTC.

For this clonotype: Just one base apart from a much larger clone, this may be a read error. This chain uses TRBV20-1 with TRBJ1-1; D gene uncertain. The germline V gene encodes CDR1 DFQATT and CDR2 SNEGSKA (reference sequence). V lost 0 bases and J lost 0, with 14 bases in between. This CDR3 spans 16 amino acids. CDR3 protein: CSARDLVQTMNTEAFF. The CDR3 nucleotides are TGCAGTGCTAGAGATCTAGTCCAGACCATGAACACTGAAGCTTTCTTT.

V usage is TRBV28 and J usage is TRBJ2-1, with 8 bases that match TRBD2. Germline V lookup: CDR1 MDHEN, CDR2 SYDVKM. V dropped 5 bases and J dropped 3; count of bases not matched to a gene: 9. The CDR3 runs to 16 residues. The CDR3 DNA is TGTGCCAGCAGTCCCGGGGGGGAGTTATACTACAATGAGCAGTTCTTC. This gives the protein CASSPGGELYYNEQFF.

This clonotype was detected ten times or more. The V gene is TRBV28, the J gene TRBJ2-1; 9 bases are shared with TRBD2. V gave up 9 bases and J gave up 5 bases; unmatched junction bases: 17. CDR1 and CDR2 from the germline V gene are MDHEN and SYDVKM. There are 17 residues in the CDR3. CDR3 in DNA: TGTGCCAGTGGGGATCCCGGGACTAGCCCTACCAACAATGAGCAGTTCTTC. This codes for CASGDPGTSPTNNEQFF.

Points on this clonotype: A much bigger clone sits one base away, suggesting this may be a read error. The CDR3 carries no conserved terminal phenylalanine or tryptophan, so it likely arises from a read error. The CDR3 DNA follows: TGTGCCAGCAGCTGGGGGAGGGGGGCAGATACGCAGTATTCT. This translates into CASSWGRGADTQYS. The chain couples TRBV7-2 to TRBJ2-3, with a weak D call TRBD2 (7 bases). Between the trimmed V and J ends, which lost 4 bases and 4 bases, there was a span of 12 bases. The CDR3 sequence is 14 residues long. Germline assignment: CDR1 SGHTA and CDR2 FQGNSA.

There are many counts of this clonotype. V and J are TRBV28 and TRBJ2-7, with TRBD2 matching 8 bases. The germline V gene has CDR1 MDHEN and CDR2 SYDVKM. The CDR3 is made up of 14 amino acids. After removal of 5 bases from V and 6 bases from J, the junction contained 9 bases not matched to a gene. The CDR3 sequence: CASSVAGTRVEQYF. The CDR3 nucleotides read TGTGCCAGCAGTGTTGCTGGGACTAGAGTCGAGCAGTACTTC.

This chain uses TRBV12-3 or TRBV12-4 with TRBJ1-6, with no clear D. The CDR3 is 13 amino acids. Trimming removed 6 bases from V and 8 bases from J, with 11 bases in between. CDR3 sequence: CASSRVGDSPLHF. As DNA, the CDR3 is TGTGCCAGCAGCCGGGTCGGAGATTCACCCCTCCACTTT.

This clonotype was picked up many times. The rearrangement links TRBV20-1 to TRBJ1-2, with a tentative D call TRBD1 (6 bases). The V and J ends lost 7 bases and 7 bases respectively, with 13 bases between them. The germline CDR1 and CDR2 sequences are DFQATT and SNEGSKA (reference sequence). The length of the CDR3 is 11 residues. CDR3: CSEQGMGGYTF. Written as DNA, the CDR3 is TGCAGTGAGCAGGGGATGGGTGGCTACACCTTC.